These 3 T cell receptor beta chains came from one sample sequenced in a study of blood T cell repertoires in COVID-19. Libraries were prepared by immunoSEQ multiplex PCR; TCRdb keeps only in-frame clonotypes and omits some of them. The sample lists fewer than 45,000 clones, roughly three quarters occurring once. Sequencing was done on a sample of peripheral blood. Source of these receptors: a man in his 70s with acute or convalescent COVID-19.

This chain links TRBV19 with TRBJ1-1, with D maybe TRBD1 (6 bases). The CDR3 contains 12 residues. The germline gives CDR1 LNHDA, CDR2 SQIVND (reference sequence). Trimming stripped 4 bases from V and 11 bases from J, with 14 bases between. Written as DNA, the CDR3 is TGTGCCAGTAGTAAGGACAGCTCCTTTGCTTTCTTT. It specifies CASSKDSSFAFF.

This clone was seen a few times. V usage is TRBV5-1 and J usage is TRBJ2-7; 7 bases agree with TRBD1. The CDR3 has 14 residues. Looked up from germline, CDR1 is SGHRS and CDR2 is YFSETQ. The junction had 7 bases not matched to a gene; V was cut back by 5 bases and J by 2 bases. The chain's CDR3 is CASSSGTVTYEQYF. The CDR3 DNA reads TGCGCCAGCAGTTCCGGGACAGTGACCTACGAGCAGTACTTC.

The chain is built from TRBV29-1 and TRBJ1-2; 7 positions match TRBD1. Per the germline V gene, CDR1 is SQVTM and CDR2 is ANQGSEA. The CDR3 extends over 12 amino acids. V was pared by 4 bases and J by 5 bases, with 4 bases of the junction left unmatched. This CDR3 is CSVVTGLYGYTF. CDR3 bases: TGCAGCGTTGTGACAGGGTTGTATGGCTACACCTTC.